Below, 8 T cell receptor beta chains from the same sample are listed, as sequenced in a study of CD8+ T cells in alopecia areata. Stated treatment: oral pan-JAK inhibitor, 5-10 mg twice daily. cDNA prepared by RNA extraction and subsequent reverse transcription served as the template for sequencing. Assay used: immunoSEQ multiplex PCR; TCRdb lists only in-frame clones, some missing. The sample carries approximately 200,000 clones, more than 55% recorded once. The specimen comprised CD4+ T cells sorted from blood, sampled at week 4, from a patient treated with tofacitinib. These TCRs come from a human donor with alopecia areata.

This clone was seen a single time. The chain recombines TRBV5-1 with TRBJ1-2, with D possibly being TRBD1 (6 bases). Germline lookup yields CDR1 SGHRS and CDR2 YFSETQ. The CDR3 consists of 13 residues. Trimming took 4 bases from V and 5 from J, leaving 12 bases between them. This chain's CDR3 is CASSPGQNYGYTF. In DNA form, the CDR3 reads TGCGCCAGCAGCCCCGGACAGAATTATGGCTACACCTTC.

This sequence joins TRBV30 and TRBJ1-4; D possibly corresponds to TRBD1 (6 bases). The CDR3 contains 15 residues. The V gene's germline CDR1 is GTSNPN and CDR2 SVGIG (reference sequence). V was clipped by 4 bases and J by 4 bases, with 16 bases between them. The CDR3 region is CAWTLPGQLNEKLFF. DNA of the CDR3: TGTGCCTGGACTCTCCCGGGACAACTTAATGAAAAACTGTTTTTT.

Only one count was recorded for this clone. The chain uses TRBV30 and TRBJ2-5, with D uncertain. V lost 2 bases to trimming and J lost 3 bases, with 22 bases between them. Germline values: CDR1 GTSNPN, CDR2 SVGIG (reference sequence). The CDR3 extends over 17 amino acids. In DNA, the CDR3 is TGTGCCTGGAGTATGAACCCTCGGCCACAACTTAAAGAGACCCAGTACTTC. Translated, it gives CAWSMNPRPQLKETQYF.

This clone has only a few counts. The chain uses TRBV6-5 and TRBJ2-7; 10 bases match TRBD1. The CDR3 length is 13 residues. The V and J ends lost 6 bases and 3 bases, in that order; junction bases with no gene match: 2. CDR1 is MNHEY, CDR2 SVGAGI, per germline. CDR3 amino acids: CASSRDRGYEQYF. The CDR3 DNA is TGTGCCAGCAGCCGGGACAGGGGCTACGAGCAGTACTTC.

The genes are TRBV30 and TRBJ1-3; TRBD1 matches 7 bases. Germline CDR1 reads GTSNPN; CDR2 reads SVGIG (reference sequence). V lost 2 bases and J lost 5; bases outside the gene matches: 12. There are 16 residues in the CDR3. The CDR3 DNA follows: TGTGCCTGGAGTCTGACAGGGATGCGGTCGAGAAACACCATATATTTT. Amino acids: CAWSLTGMRSRNTIYF.

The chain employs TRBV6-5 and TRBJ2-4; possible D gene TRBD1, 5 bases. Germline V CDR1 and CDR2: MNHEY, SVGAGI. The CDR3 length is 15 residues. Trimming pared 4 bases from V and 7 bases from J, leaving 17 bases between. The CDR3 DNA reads TGTGCCAGCAGTTTAAATCAGGGATTGGGGAACATTCAGTACTTC. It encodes CASSLNQGLGNIQYF.

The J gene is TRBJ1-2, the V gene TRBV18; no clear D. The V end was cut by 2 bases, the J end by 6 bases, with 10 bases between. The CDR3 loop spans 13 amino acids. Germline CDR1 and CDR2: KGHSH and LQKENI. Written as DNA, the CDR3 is TGTGCCAGCTCACCATGGCAGCCCCATGGCTACACCTTC. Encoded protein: CASSPWQPHGYTF.

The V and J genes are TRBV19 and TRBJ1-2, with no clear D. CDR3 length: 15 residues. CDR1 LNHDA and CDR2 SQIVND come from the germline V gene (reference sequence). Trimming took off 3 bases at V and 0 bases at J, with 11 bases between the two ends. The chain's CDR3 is CASSMSTNPNYGYTF. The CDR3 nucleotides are TGTGCCAGTAGTATGTCGACAAATCCTAACTATGGCTACACCTTC.